These 20 T cell receptor beta chains originate from one sample sequenced in a study of cytomegalovirus exposure and HLA in healthy donors. Primers included in the PCR were 60 Vbeta and 13 Jbeta primers. Method: immunoSEQ multiplex PCR; TCRdb's copy keeps in-frame clones and lacks some. The sample has over 100,000 clones, around 78% seen once. Input material: PBMCs. These receptors came from a woman aged 25 to 39 in good health and CMV-seropositive.

This clone was observed a handful of times. The V and J genes are TRBV30 and TRBJ1-6, with unresolved D. Between the trimmed V and J ends, which lost 4 bases and 9 bases, there was a span of 10 bases. Germline V lookup: CDR1 GTSNPN, CDR2 SVGIG (reference sequence). The CDR3 is 12 amino acids. The DNA of the CDR3 is TGTGCCTGGAAAACTAGAGCTTCACCCCTCCACTTT. Protein: CAWKTRASPLHF.

The rearrangement uses TRBV7-2 and TRBJ1-2, with 8 positions matching TRBD1. Looked up from germline, CDR1 is SGHTA and CDR2 is FQGNSA. The CDR3 loop spans 16 amino acids. V shed 3 bases and J 6 bases; nucleotides not matched to a gene: 12. The CDR3 nucleotides read TGTGCCAGCAGCTTTTACGTCCGGACAGGGTCTAATGGCTACACCTTC. Protein sequence: CASSFYVRTGSNGYTF.

This clone is a singleton in its sample. The chain is built from TRBV28 and TRBJ2-7; 12 nucleotides match TRBD1. This CDR3 has 14 amino acids. V dropped 4 bases and J dropped 5; count of bases not matched to a gene: 3. Germline lookup yields CDR1 MDHEN and CDR2 SYDVKM. The CDR3 region is CASSWGTGGNEQYF. The CDR3 nucleotides read TGTGCCAGCAGTTGGGGGACAGGGGGCAACGAGCAGTACTTC. The full variable domain, in which reference TRBV28 and TRBJ2-7 provide the parts outside the CDR3, is DVKVTQSSRYLVKRTGEKVFLECVQDMDHENMFWYRQDPGLGLRLIYFSYDVKMKEKGDIPEGYSVSREKKERFSLILESASTNQTSMYLCASSWGTGGNEQYFGPGTRLTVT.

V gene TRBV15 combines with J gene TRBJ2-5, with 10 bases aligning to TRBD1. The J call may be incorrect, as the DNA end agrees better with TRBJ2-7. The CDR3 length is 16 residues. Looked up from germline, CDR1 is LNHNV and CDR2 is YYDKDF (reference sequence). CDR3 sequence: CATSRRKPGQGYEQYF. CDR3 coding DNA: TGTGCCACCAGCAGACGTAAACCGGGACAGGGGTACGAGCAGTACTTC.

The gene calls are TRBV2 and TRBJ2-5; the D is unclear. CDR1 SNHLY and CDR2 FYNNEI come from the germline V gene. The CDR3 has 14 amino acids. V lost 3 bases to trimming and J lost 3 bases, with 11 bases between them. CDR3 in DNA: TGTGCCAGCAGTGACTTGGAGCGTGAAGAGACCCAGTACTTC. It encodes CASSDLEREETQYF.

The rearrangement joins TRBV19 to TRBJ2-7; the D gene is possibly TRBD2 (6 bases). Trimming shortened V by 4 bases and J by 1 base, and 14 bases separated the two germline ends. CDR3 length equals 15 residues. Germline V lookup: CDR1 LNHDA, CDR2 SQIVND (reference sequence). The CDR3 sequence is CASSRAGKRSYEQYF. In DNA form, the CDR3 reads TGTGCCAGTAGTAGGGCGGGGAAAAGGTCCTACGAGCAGTACTTC. Full variable domain (outside the CDR3, taken from reference TRBV19 and TRBJ2-7): DGGITQSPKYLFRKEGQNVTLSCEQNLNHDAMYWYRQDPGQGLRLIYYSQIVNDFQKGDIAEGYSVSREKKESFPLTVTSAQKNPTAFYLCASSRAGKRSYEQYFGPGTRLTVT.

The chain uses TRBV7-7 and TRBJ2-5; TRBD2 matches at 11 bases. From germline, CDR1 is SSHAT and CDR2 FNYEAQ (reference sequence). The CDR3 extends over 14 amino acids. The J segment lost 5 bases and the V segment lost 1 base, leaving 0 bases of the junction unmatched. This CDR3 is CASSLGLAGETQYF. CDR3 in DNA: TGTGCCAGCAGCTTAGGACTAGCGGGGGAGACCCAGTACTTC.

This sequence joins TRBV6-1 and TRBJ1-6, with TRBD1 as a possible D gene (6 bases). Germline CDR1 MNHNS, CDR2 SASEGT. V dropped 7 bases and J dropped 9 bases, with 16 bases sitting between them. The CDR3 is 14 amino acids. CDR3 sequence (DNA): TGTGCCAGCAAGGGGACACTAGGAAGTTCACCCCTCCACTTT. This encodes CASKGTLGSSPLHF.

The chain links TRBV7-2 to TRBJ2-5; 9 positions match TRBD2. With V trimmed by 10 bases and J by 2 bases, 8 bases remained unmatched. This CDR3 contains 14 residues. Germline CDR1 SGHTA, CDR2 FQGNSA. CDR3 region: CATQSGGYQETQYF. The CDR3 region has the DNA TGTGCCACACAAAGCGGGGGGTATCAAGAGACCCAGTACTTC.

Turning to this clone: Other DNA sequences within the sample encode an identical CDR3. The V and J genes are TRBV6-5 and TRBJ1-1; D uncertain. V shed 0 bases and J shed 0 bases, with 8 bases lying between them. CDR1 and CDR2 (germline): MNHEY, SVGAGI. This CDR3 contains 15 residues. The CDR3 nucleotides read TGTGCCAGCAGTTACTCGACAAGGCTGAACACTGAAGCTTTCTTT. Its protein product is CASSYSTRLNTEAFF.

This chain uses TRBV5-1 with TRBJ2-2, with 10 bases fitting TRBD2. The CDR3 sequence is 16 residues long. Germline-derived CDR1 and CDR2 are SGHRS and YFSETQ. V was clipped by 5 bases and J by 1 base; unmatched bases: 5. CDR3 sequence (DNA): TGCGCCAGCAGGAACCCTAGCGGGGGGAACACCGGGGAGCTGTTTTTT. Translating gives CASRNPSGGNTGELFF. Full variable domain (remainder filled in from reference TRBV5-1 and TRBJ2-2): KAGVTQTPRYLIKTRGQQVTLSCSPISGHRSVSWYQQTPGQGLQFLFEYFSETQRNKGNFPGRFSGRQFSNSRSEMNVSTLELGDSALYLCASRNPSGGNTGELFFGEGSRLTVL.

This rearrangement joins TRBV30 to TRBJ2-7; 8 bases match TRBD2. J gave up 3 bases and V 4 bases, and 5 bases lay outside the gene matches. Germline assignment: CDR1 GTSNPN and CDR2 SVGIG (reference sequence). The CDR3 sequence is 13 residues long. The CDR3 DNA is TGTGCCTGGACTAATGCGGGAGGCTACGAGCAGTACTTC. Translating gives CAWTNAGGYEQYF.

The CDR3 DNA is TGTGCCATCCTCCGGGACAGGGGTCACGAGCAGTACTTC. As protein: CAILRDRGHEQYF. The chain recombines TRBV28 with TRBJ2-7; 10 bases align to TRBD1. The J segment lost 5 bases and the V segment lost 10 bases, leaving 8 bases of the junction unmatched. Germline CDR1 MDHEN, CDR2 SYDVKM. The length of the CDR3 is 13 residues.

The J gene is TRBJ1-1, the V gene TRBV6-6; tentatively, D is TRBD1 (5 bases). The ends were cut back, 7 bases at V and 5 bases at J, with 14 bases in the middle. Germline loops: CDR1 MNHNY, CDR2 SVGAGI (reference sequence). The CDR3 consists of 13 residues. CDR3 sequence (DNA): TGTGCCAGCACTCTGGGGGGGGAGACTGAAGCTTTCTTT. Translated, it gives CASTLGGETEAFF.

The chain uses TRBV27 and TRBJ1-3, with D possibly matching TRBD1 (6 bases). The V gene's germline CDR1 is MNHEY and CDR2 SMNVEV (reference sequence). This CDR3 has 17 amino acids. V gave up 0 bases and J gave up 0 bases, with 12 bases separating them. Here the CDR3 reads CASSLSGQTLSGNTIYF. The CDR3 nucleotides are TGTGCCAGCAGTTTATCTGGACAGACCCTCTCTGGAAACACCATATATTTT.

The rearrangement uses TRBV5-1 and TRBJ2-7; a possible D gene is TRBD1 (6 bases). V lost 2 bases and J 5 bases, leaving 11 bases between the germline ends. The CDR3 has 13 amino acids. Germline V gene data show CDR1 as SGHRS and CDR2 as YFSETQ. CDR3 amino acids: CASSLQGRNEQYF. The CDR3 nucleotides read TGCGCCAGCAGCTTACAGGGTAGGAACGAGCAGTACTTC.

This clone was seen a single time. In nucleotides, the CDR3 is TGTGCCAGCAGCTTGGATCGGCAGGGGAACTACGAGCAGTACTTC. Residues: CASSLDRQGNYEQYF. V and J are TRBV5-4 and TRBJ2-7; TRBD1 might be the D (6 bases). Trimming took 0 bases from V and 3 from J, leaving 13 bases between them. Germline assignment: CDR1 SGHNT and CDR2 YYREEE (reference sequence). CDR3 length equals 15 residues.

V usage is TRBV7-9 and J usage is TRBJ2-2, with TRBD2 matching 10 bases. Trimming took 2 bases from V and 4 from J; bases not matched to a gene: 7. Germline CDR1 and CDR2: SEHNR and FQNEAQ (reference sequence). CDR3 length equals 17 residues. The CDR3 spells CASSLSGAGGRTGELFF. Here the CDR3 DNA reads TGTGCCAGCAGCTTATCGGGAGCGGGGGGGCGCACCGGGGAGCTGTTTTTT.

This clone appeared a single time. The V and J genes are TRBV14 and TRBJ1-2; the match to TRBD1 covers 7 bases. The CDR3 contains 15 residues. The V gene end was trimmed by 0 bases and the J gene end by 8 bases; junction bases not matched to a gene: 9. CDR1 SGHDN and CDR2 FVKESK come from the germline V gene. The CDR3 sequence: CASSQDLGQNWGYTF. Here the CDR3 DNA reads TGTGCCAGCAGCCAAGATCTGGGACAGAATTGGGGCTACACCTTC. The variable domain in full, with the rest retrieved from reference TRBV14 and TRBJ1-2, is EAGVTQFPSHSVIEKGQTVTLRCDPISGHDNLYWYRRVMGKEIKFLLHFVKESKQDESGMPNNRFLAERTGGTYSTLKVQPAELEDSGVYFCASSQDLGQNWGYTFGSGTRLTVV.

The rearrangement links TRBV18 to TRBJ2-1; 8 bases fit TRBD2. Germline loops: CDR1 KGHSH, CDR2 LQKENI. The CDR3 has 14 amino acids. Trimming removed 5 bases from V and 6 bases from J; junction bases left unmatched: 6. The CDR3 DNA sequence: TGTGCCAGCTCATCTGCCGGGGGGGCCAATGAGCAGTTCTTC. Translation gives CASSSAGGANEQFF.